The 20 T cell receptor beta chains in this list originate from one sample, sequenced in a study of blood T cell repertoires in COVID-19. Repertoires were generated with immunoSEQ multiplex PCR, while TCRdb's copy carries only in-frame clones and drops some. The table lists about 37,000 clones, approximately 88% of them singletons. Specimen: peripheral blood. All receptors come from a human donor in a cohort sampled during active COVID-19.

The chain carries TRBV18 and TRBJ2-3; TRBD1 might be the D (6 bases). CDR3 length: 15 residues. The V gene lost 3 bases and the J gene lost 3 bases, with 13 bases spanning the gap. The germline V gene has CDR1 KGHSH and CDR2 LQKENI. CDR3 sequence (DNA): TGTGCCAGCTCACCTGGCCAGGGGATAACAGATACGCAGTATTTT. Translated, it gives CASSPGQGITDTQYF.

The chain's CDR3 is CASRGTGGVKYEQYF. Here the CDR3 DNA reads TGTGCCAGCAGGGGTACGGGCGGGGTAAAATACGAGCAGTACTTC. The chain combines TRBV6-5 with TRBJ2-7; D might be TRBD2 (6 bases). This CDR3 region has 15 residues. CDR1 is MNHEY and CDR2 is SVGAGI in the germline V gene. Deletions cut 6 bases from V and 4 bases from J, with 19 bases between.

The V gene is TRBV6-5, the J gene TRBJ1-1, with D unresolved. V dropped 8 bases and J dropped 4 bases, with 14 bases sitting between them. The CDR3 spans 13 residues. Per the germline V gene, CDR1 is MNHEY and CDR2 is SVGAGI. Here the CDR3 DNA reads TGTGCCAGCTTGGGGAGGATCGGCACTGAAGCTTTCTTT. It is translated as CASLGRIGTEAFF.

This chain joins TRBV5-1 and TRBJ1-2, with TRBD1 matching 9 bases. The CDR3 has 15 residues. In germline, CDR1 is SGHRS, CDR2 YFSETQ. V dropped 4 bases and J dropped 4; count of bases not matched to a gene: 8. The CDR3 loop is CASSGDGTGTYGYTF. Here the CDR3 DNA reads TGCGCCAGCAGCGGGGACGGGACAGGGACCTATGGCTACACCTTC.

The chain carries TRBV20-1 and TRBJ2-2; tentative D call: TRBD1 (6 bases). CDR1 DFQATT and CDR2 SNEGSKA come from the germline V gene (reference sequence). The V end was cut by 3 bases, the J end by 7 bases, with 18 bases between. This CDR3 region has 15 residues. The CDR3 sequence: CSASLPRGNGGELFF. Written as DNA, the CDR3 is TGCAGTGCTAGTCTCCCCAGGGGAAATGGCGGGGAGCTGTTTTTT.

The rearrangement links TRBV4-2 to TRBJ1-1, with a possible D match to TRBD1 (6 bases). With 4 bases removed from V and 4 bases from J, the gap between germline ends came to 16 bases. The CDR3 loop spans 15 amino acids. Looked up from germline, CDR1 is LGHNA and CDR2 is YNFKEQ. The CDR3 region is CASSRPRQEPTEAFF. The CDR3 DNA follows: TGTGCCAGCAGCCGCCCGAGACAGGAGCCCACTGAAGCTTTCTTT.

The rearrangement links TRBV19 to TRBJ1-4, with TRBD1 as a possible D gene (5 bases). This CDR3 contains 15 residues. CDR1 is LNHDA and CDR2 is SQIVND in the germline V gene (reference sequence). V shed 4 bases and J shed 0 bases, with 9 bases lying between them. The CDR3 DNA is TGTGCCAGTAGTAGCGGGGGATCAACTAATGAAAAACTGTTTTTT. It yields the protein CASSSGGSTNEKLFF.

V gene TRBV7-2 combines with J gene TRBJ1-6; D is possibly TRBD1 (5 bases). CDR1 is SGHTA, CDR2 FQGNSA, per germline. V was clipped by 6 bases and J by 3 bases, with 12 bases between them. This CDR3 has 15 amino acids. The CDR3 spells CASSLDKIYNSPLHF. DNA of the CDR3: TGTGCCAGCAGTCTGGACAAAATCTATAATTCACCCCTCCACTTT. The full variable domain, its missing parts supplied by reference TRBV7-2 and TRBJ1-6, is GAGVSQSPSNKVTEKGKDVELRCDPISGHTALYWYRQSLGQGLEFLIYFQGNSAPDKSGLPSDRFSAERTGGSVSTLTIQRTQQEDSAVYLCASSLDKIYNSPLHFGNGTRLTVT.

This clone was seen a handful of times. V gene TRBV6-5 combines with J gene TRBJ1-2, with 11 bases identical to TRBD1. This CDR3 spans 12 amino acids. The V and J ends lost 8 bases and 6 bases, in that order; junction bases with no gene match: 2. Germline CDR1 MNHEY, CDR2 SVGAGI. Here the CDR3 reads CASRTGGNGYTF. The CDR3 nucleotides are TGTGCCAGCCGGACAGGGGGCAATGGCTACACCTTC.

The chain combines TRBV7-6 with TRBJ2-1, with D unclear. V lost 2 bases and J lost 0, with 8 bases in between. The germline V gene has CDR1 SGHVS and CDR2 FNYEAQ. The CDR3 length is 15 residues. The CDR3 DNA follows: TGTGCCAGCAGCTTAAGCGAGAGCTCCTACAATGAGCAGTTCTTC. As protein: CASSLSESSYNEQFF.

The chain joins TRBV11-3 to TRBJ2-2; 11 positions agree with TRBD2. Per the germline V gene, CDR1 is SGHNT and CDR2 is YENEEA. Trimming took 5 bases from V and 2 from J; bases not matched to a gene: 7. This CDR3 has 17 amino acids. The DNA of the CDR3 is TGTGCCAGCAGCGCGACTAGCGGGAATTTAAACACCGGGGAGCTGTTTTTT. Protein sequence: CASSATSGNLNTGELFF.

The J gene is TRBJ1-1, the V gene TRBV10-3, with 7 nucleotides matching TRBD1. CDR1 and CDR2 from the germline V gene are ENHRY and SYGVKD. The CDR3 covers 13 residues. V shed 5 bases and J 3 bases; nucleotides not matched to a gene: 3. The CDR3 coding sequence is TGTGCCATCAGTTTAGGGGGCGACACTGAAGCTTTCTTT. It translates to CAISLGGDTEAFF.

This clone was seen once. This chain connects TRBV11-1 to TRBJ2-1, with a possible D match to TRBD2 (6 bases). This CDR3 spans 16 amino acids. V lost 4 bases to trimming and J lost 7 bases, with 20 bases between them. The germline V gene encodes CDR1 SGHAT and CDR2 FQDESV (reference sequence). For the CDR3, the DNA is TGTGCCAGCAGCTGGGGTGGTGGGAGGACGGAAAATGAGCAGTTCTTC. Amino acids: CASSWGGGRTENEQFF.

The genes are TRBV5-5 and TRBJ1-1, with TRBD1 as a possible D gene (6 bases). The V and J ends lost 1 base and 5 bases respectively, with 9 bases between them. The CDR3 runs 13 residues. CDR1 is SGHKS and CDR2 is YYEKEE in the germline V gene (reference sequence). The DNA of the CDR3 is TGTGCCAGCAGCTTGACAGGGATGACTGAAGCTTTCTTT. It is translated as CASSLTGMTEAFF.

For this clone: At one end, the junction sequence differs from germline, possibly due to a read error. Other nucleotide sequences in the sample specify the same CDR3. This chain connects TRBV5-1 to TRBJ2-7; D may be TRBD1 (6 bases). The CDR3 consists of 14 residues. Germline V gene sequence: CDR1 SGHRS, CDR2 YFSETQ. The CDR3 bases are TGTGCCAGCAGTTCACTACAGGGAAACTACGAGCAGTACTTC. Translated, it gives CASSSLQGNYEQYF.

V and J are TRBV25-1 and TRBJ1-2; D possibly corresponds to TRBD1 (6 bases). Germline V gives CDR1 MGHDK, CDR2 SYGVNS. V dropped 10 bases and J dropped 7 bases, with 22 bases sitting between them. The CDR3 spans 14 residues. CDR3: CATRSDRIPRGYTF. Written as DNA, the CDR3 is TGTGCCACCAGAAGCGACAGGATACCCCGTGGCTACACCTTC.

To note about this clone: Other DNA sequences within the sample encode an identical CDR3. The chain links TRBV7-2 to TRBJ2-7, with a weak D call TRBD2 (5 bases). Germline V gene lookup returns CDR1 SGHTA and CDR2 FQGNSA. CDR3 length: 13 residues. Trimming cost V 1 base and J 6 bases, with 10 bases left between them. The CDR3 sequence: CASSLGLAGEQYF. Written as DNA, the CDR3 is TGTGCCAGCAGCTTAGGTCTGGCGGGCGAGCAGTACTTC.

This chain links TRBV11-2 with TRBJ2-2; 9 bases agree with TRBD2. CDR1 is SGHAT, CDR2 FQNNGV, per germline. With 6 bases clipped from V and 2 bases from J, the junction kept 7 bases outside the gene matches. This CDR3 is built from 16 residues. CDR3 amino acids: CASRPHLAGNTGELFF. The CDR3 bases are TGTGCCAGCAGGCCTCATCTAGCGGGAAACACCGGGGAGCTGTTTTTT.

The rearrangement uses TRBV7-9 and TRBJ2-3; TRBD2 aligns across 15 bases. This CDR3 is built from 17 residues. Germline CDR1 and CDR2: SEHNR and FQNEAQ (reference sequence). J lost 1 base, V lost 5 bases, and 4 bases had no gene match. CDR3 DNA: TGTGCCAGCAGCCCGGGACTAGCGGGAGGTCGCACAGATACGCAGTATTTT. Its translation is CASSPGLAGGRTDTQYF.

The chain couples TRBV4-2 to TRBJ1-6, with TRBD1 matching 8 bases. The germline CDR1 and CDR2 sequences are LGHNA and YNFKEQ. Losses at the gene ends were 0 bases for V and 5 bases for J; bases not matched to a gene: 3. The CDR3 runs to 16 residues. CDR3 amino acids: CASSQEPGGDNSPLHF. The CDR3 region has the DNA TGTGCCAGCAGCCAAGAGCCAGGGGGCGATAATTCACCCCTCCACTTT.